A selection of T cell receptor beta chains follows, all from one sample in a study of patients and donors after allogeneic stem cell transplantation. TCRdb re-called the RT-PCR reads with MiXCR, one entry per CDR3 protein. Of 800,000 to 1,000,000 distinct CDR3 sequences listed, under 20% are singletons. Sequenced sample: blood, either unsorted or a sorted T cell fraction (not recorded which). The receptor source for this set is a human donor who was either an allogeneic HSCT recipient or a stem cell or donor lymphocyte infusion donor (not recorded which). It is not recorded whose cells these are; they may come from a transplant donor. The CDR3 runs from the conserved cysteine through the conserved F or W. The order of the fields is V gene, D gene, CDR3 length, J gene, clone size, CDR3 DNA, CDR3 protein. The D gene is left open where the match is weak. A row's size may be missing; if present it is once, few, many or a size class.

TRBV2	.	11	TRBJ2-7	.	TGTGCCAGCAATCGGGTCAGCGAGCAGTACTTC	CASNRVSEQYF
TRBV7-8	TRBD1	16	TRBJ1-2	.	TGTGCCAGCAGCGAATTAAACCCTGGGACAGGGGATGGCTACACCTTC	CASSELNPGTGDGYTF
TRBV4-3	.	14	TRBJ2-1	few	TGCGCCAGCAGCCAACAGGACGGACGGGGTGAGCAGTTCTTC	CASSQQDGRGEQFF
TRBV6-1	TRBD1	14	TRBJ1-2	few	TGTGCCAGCAGTGAAAGGGGGCTATCATATGGCTACACCTTC	CASSERGLSYGYTF
TRBV7-3	TRBD2	13	TRBJ2-3	.	TGTGCCAGCACTAGCGGGGGGCAGGGCACGCAGTATTTT	CASTSGGQGTQYF
TRBV6-1	TRBD1	15	TRBJ1-2	.	TGTGCCAGCAGTGAAGGGGACAGGGCGGCGGATGGCTACACCTTC	CASSEGDRAADGYTF
TRBV20-1	.	12	TRBJ2-2	.	TGCAGTGCTAGTCGGCAGCCCGGGGAGCTGTTTTTT	CSASRQPGELFF
TRBV10-3	.	13	TRBJ1-1	.	TGTGCCATCACCGACGGAACTGCCTCTGAAGCTTTCTTT	CAITDGTASEAFF
TRBV21-1	.	16	TRBJ2-3	.	TGTGCCGGCAGCAAAGTCTGCGGGGCTAGCACAGATACGCAGTATTTT	CAGSKVCGASTDTQYF
TRBV20-1	.	14	TRBJ1-5	many	TGCAGTGCTAGGGCCCAGATCGGAAATCAGCCCCAGCATTTT	CSARAQIGNQPQHF
TRBV7-9	TRBD2	16	TRBJ2-1	.	TGTGCCAGCAGCTTAGGAGCGGGGGGGCCGAGCAATGAGCAGTTCTTC	CASSLGAGGPSNEQFF
TRBV5-1	TRBD2	18	TRBJ2-1	.	TGCGCCAGCAGCTCCCCGCTCCCGGGACTAGCGGTCTACAATGAGCAGTTCTTC	CASSSPLPGLAVYNEQFF
TRBV5-1	.	15	TRBJ1-6	.	TGCGCCAGCAGCTTGGAGGGACTGCGGAATTCACCCCTCCACTTT	CASSLEGLRNSPLHF
TRBV29-1	.	17	TRBJ1-1	few	TGCAGCGTTGAAGATCGGAGTACTGTCGGGTTGAACACTGAAGCTTTCTTT	CSVEDRSTVGLNTEAFF
TRBV4-1	.	17	TRBJ2-5	few	TGCGCCAGCAGCCAAGAGCCCGGACAGTTTCACGGGGAGACCCAGTACTTC	CASSQEPGQFHGETQYF
TRBV11-2	.	15	TRBJ1-1	.	TGTGCCAGCAGCTTAGATCTACAGGTGAACACTGAAGCTTTCTTT	CASSLDLQVNTEAFF
TRBV7-9	.	13	TRBJ2-2	.	TGTGCCAGCAGCCAGGGGAACACCGGGGAGCTGTTTTTT	CASSQGNTGELFF
TRBV29-1	.	11	TRBJ1-1	many	TGCAGCGCAGAGAAGGGGGGGCGAGCTTTCTTT	CSAEKGGRAFF
TRBV2	TRBD1	15	TRBJ1-2	.	TGTGCCAGCAGTGACCCGGGACAGGGGACGATGGGCTACACCTTC	CASSDPGQGTMGYTF
TRBV11-3	.	11	TRBJ2-1	.	TGTGCCAGCAGCTTAGATATGGAGCAGTTCTTC	CASSLDMEQFF
TRBV20-1	TRBD2	17	TRBJ2-4	many	TGCAGTGCTAGTTCTAGCGGGAAAGGGATAACCAAAAACATTCAGTACTTC	CSASSSGKGITKNIQYF
TRBV12-3/TRBV12-4	TRBD2	14	TRBJ2-1	many	TGTGCCAGCAGTTTAGTAGGACTAGCCGATGAGCAGTTCTTC	CASSLVGLADEQFF
TRBV4-1	.	15	TRBJ1-6	few	TGCGCCAGCAGCCAAGTAAGGGGCATCCTTTCACCCCTCCACTTT	CASSQVRGILSPLHF
TRBV13	.	15	TRBJ2-4	many	TGTGCCAGCAGCACCAGGGGGGCGGCCAAAAACATTCAGTACTTC	CASSTRGAAKNIQYF
TRBV27	TRBD1	17	TRBJ1-1	few	TGTGCCAGCAGATCTAAGAGGACAGGGGGCGCGAACACTGAAGCTTTCTTT	CASRSKRTGGANTEAFF
TRBV20-1	TRBD1	15	TRBJ1-1	few	TGCAGTGCTAGCGAACGGACAGGTCCGAACACTGAAGCTTTCTTT	CSASERTGPNTEAFF
TRBV18	.	13	TRBJ1-1	.	TGTGCCAGCTCACCAGGGTTGGTCACTGAAGCTTTCTTT	CASSPGLVTEAFF
TRBV12-3/TRBV12-4	.	13	TRBJ2-3	few	TGTGCCAGCAGAAAGGGCCGCACAGATACGCAGTATTTT	CASRKGRTDTQYF
TRBV30	TRBD1	14	TRBJ1-1	.	TGTGCCTGGAGCCGGACAGGGGGAGGGACTGAAGCTTTCTTT	CAWSRTGGGTEAFF
TRBV5-6	TRBD1	17	TRBJ2-5	few	TGTGCCAGCAGCTTGGTAGGGACAGGCAAGTACCAAGAGACCCAGTACTTC	CASSLVGTGKYQETQYF
TRBV20-1	.	13	TRBJ2-5	.	TGCAGTGCTAGAGTCCGGGTGGGGGAGACCCAGTACTTC	CSARVRVGETQYF
TRBV19	.	14	TRBJ2-1	few	TGTGCCAGTAGTATTGCCCTCACGCCCGGGGAGCAGTTCTTC	CASSIALTPGEQFF
TRBV6-1	TRBD2	15	TRBJ2-1	few	TGTGCCAGCAGTACCCATAGCGGGGGGGCCGTTGAGCAGTTCTTC	CASSTHSGGAVEQFF
TRBV7-2	.	16	TRBJ2-2	.	TGTGCCAGCACCAAAATGGAACTAGTCCTGGCCGGGGAGCTGTTTTTT	CASTKMELVLAGELFF
TRBV5-1	TRBD1	14	TRBJ2-7	few	TGCGCCAGCAGCGTACGGGACAGGGGTTACGAGCAGTACTTC	CASSVRDRGYEQYF
TRBV3-1	TRBD2	21	TRBJ2-7	few	TGTGCCAGCAGCCAACTCTCAGGAAGTGGTGGTAGCGGGGGAGCATCCTACGAGCAGTACTTC	CASSQLSGSGGSGGASYEQYF
TRBV5-1	.	13	TRBJ1-5	many	TGCGCCAGCAGCTTAGGGCTCGGTCAGCCCCAGCATTTT	CASSLGLGQPQHF
TRBV5-1	.	16	TRBJ1-1	few	TGCGCCAGCAGCTTAGGACAGCGGGGGATTAACACTGAAGCTTTCTTT	CASSLGQRGINTEAFF
TRBV11-2	TRBD1	15	TRBJ2-7	.	TGTGCCAGCAGCTTAGCCGGGACAGGGGGCGCGGAGCAGTACTTC	CASSLAGTGGAEQYF
TRBV5-5	TRBD1	15	TRBJ2-1	.	TGTGCCAGCAGGGAAGGACAGGGGCTCTACAATGAGCAGTTCTTC	CASREGQGLYNEQFF
TRBV7-9	TRBD1	14	TRBJ1-2	many	TGTGCCAGCAGCCCACCGGACAGGAACTATGGCTACACCTTC	CASSPPDRNYGYTF
TRBV10-3	.	12	TRBJ2-4	.	TGTGCCATCAAACGGCAGGTGAACATTCAGTACTTC	CAIKRQVNIQYF
TRBV5-1	.	18	TRBJ2-6	few	TGCGCCAGCAGCTTCTTTGGACAGACCGCCCCTGGGGCCAACGTCCTGACTTTC	CASSFFGQTAPGANVLTF
TRBV20-1	.	14	TRBJ1-1	.	TGCAGTGCTAGGAGGGGGGGGTTGAACACTGAAGCTTTCTTT	CSARRGGLNTEAFF
TRBV6-5	.	19	TRBJ1-2	few	TGTGCCAGCAGTTACTCGAAAGGGTCTGCGGGTCTGAAGGCCTATGGCTACACCTTC	CASSYSKGSAGLKAYGYTF
TRBV27	.	15	TRBJ2-3	.	TGTGCCAGCAGGACAACAGGACGTGCCACAGATACGCAGTATTTT	CASRTTGRATDTQYF
TRBV12-3/TRBV12-4	.	17	TRBJ2-6	many	TGTGCCAGCAGAAGGGACCGACCCACATCTGGGGCCAACGTCCTGACTTTC	CASRRDRPTSGANVLTF
TRBV29-1	TRBD1	12	TRBJ2-7	.	TGCAGCGTAGTTCCGCAGGGGGACGAGCAGTACTTC	CSVVPQGDEQYF
TRBV4-2	TRBD2	16	TRBJ2-3	few	TGTGCCAGCAGCCAAGAGCCTAGCGGGGGTGTAGATACGCAGTATTTT	CASSQEPSGGVDTQYF
TRBV12-3/TRBV12-4	.	11	TRBJ2-5	few	TGTGCCACCCACCACGGGTGGACCCAGTACTTC	CATHHGWTQYF
TRBV12-3/TRBV12-4	.	15	TRBJ2-7	few	TGTGCCAGCAGTTTAGCCGGGTTAAAGCCGCGCGAGCAGTACTTC	CASSLAGLKPREQYF
TRBV20-1	.	11	TRBJ2-5	few	TGCAGTGCTCACCTCGTAGGGACCCAGTACTTC	CSAHLVGTQYF
TRBV29-1	.	12	TRBJ2-7	few	TGCAGCGTTGAAGCGGAAGGATACGAGCAGTACTTC	CSVEAEGYEQYF
TRBV12-3/TRBV12-4	TRBD1	11	TRBJ1-1	many	TGTGCCAGCTTACACAGGGGAGGAGCTTTCTTT	CASLHRGGAFF
TRBV12-3/TRBV12-4	TRBD2	14	TRBJ2-3	many	TGTGCCAGCAGAATTAGCGGGAGCACAGATACGCAGTATTTT	CASRISGSTDTQYF
TRBV10-3	TRBD1	14	TRBJ2-1	.	TGTGCCATCTTAGACAGGGAGAGGGGCAATGAGCAGTTCTTC	CAILDRERGNEQFF
TRBV5-1	TRBD2	16	TRBJ2-3	few	TGCGCCAGCAGCTTTGGAGCGGGAGTGAAGACAGATACGCAGTATTTT	CASSFGAGVKTDTQYF
TRBV4-2	.	14	TRBJ1-2	.	TGTGCCAGCAGCCAAGGTGGCAGCCGTTCAGGCTACACCTTC	CASSQGGSRSGYTF
TRBV15	.	13	TRBJ2-7	few	TGTGCCACCAGCAGAGGGGTGCAAGACGAGCAGTACTTC	CATSRGVQDEQYF